This T cell receptor (beta chain) was sequenced for a study of T-cell memory formation after mild COVID-19. Study results and limitations: The main location of contracting CD4+ clones was CM and EM, and that of contracting CD8+ clones was EMRA.

This clonotype was found a few times. Its target is unknown. TCRdb re-derived calls from the 5' RACE reads in MiXCR, one entry per CDR3 protein. The profile shows fewer than 140,000 distinct CDR3 sequences, roughly an eighth of them singletons. The sequencing input was PBMCs or a T cell subset sorted from them (not recorded which). The source of this sequence is an adult woman who had mild COVID-19 (a few samples of this study predate the infection). Cell type and time point are not known.

Here the CDR3 reads CASSYSPARGHEQFF. The CDR3 DNA sequence: TGTGCCAGCAGTTACTCTCCGGCCAGGGGGCATGAGCAGTTCTTC. The V and J genes are TRBV6-5 and TRBJ2-1; 8 bases agree with TRBD1. The CDR3 sequence is 15 residues long. Germline values: CDR1 MNHEY, CDR2 SVGAGI. Trimming removed 0 bases from V and 8 bases from J; junction bases left unmatched: 6.